The present TCR beta chain was sequenced within a study of blood T cell repertoires in COVID-19. Turning to the study itself: The samples span acute and convalescent COVID-19 from the United States, Italy and Spain. PBMCs, B-cell-depleted T cells, or T cells were the source of the cDNA or gDNA that made up the material.

CDR1 SGHDN and CDR2 FVKESK come from the germline V gene. The CDR3 is made up of 15 amino acids. V trimming: 1 base; J trimming: 3 bases; junction bases outside the gene matches: 4. Recruits, aged 18 to 89 years, lived in 24 US areas. Each participant's cohort was designated according to participant-reported clinical history. Measured with immunoSEQ multiplex PCR; TCRdb has only the in-frame clones, and not every one. The table includes just over 300,000 clones, around 84% detected once. The receptor was isolated from a young man who had recovered from COVID-19. What was sequenced was PBMCs or T cells enriched from blood (not recorded which). J is TRBJ2-7 and V is TRBV14; the match to TRBD1 covers 9 bases. In DNA, the CDR3 is TGTGCCAGCAGCCAAGGTTGGGGACAGGGCTACGAGCAGTACTTC. Translating gives CASSQGWGQGYEQYF.